The 22 T cell receptor beta chains presented below share a single source sample, sequenced in a study of blood T cell repertoires in COVID-19. TCRdb's copy holds only in-frame clones and misses some; the assay was immunoSEQ multiplex PCR. This repertoire shows approximately 350,000 clones, around 90% found once; its top ten account for under 3.5%. Material for sequencing was peripheral blood. These receptor sequences come from a woman aged 18-30 years who had recovered from COVID-19.

The CDR3 DNA follows: TGTGCCACCAGTGAATCCGGACAGGGCTATGGCTACACCTTC. Protein: CATSESGQGYGYTF. This chain connects TRBV24-1 to TRBJ1-2, with 8 bases matching TRBD1. V was pared by 4 bases and J by 4 bases, with 4 bases of the junction left unmatched. Germline V gene lookup returns CDR1 KGHDR and CDR2 SFDVKD. The CDR3 contains 14 residues.

The rearrangement links TRBV2 to TRBJ1-6; 7 bases align to TRBD1. Germline V CDR1 and CDR2: SNHLY, FYNNEI. The V segment lost 6 bases and the J segment 14 bases; nucleotides outside the gene matches: 16. This CDR3 spans 15 amino acids. CDR3 DNA: TGTGCCAGCAGGCAGCGACAGGGATTGAAGTTAACCCTCCACTTT. It yields the protein CASRQRQGLKLTLHF.

The rearrangement uses TRBV14 and TRBJ2-1; 12 nucleotides align to TRBD2. The V gene end was trimmed by 1 base and the J gene end by 4 bases; junction bases not matched to a gene: 8. Germline assignment: CDR1 SGHDN and CDR2 FVKESK. The CDR3 spans 18 residues. CDR3 region: CASSQGVLAGGVYNEQFF. The DNA for the CDR3 is TGTGCCAGCAGCCAAGGGGTTCTAGCGGGAGGGGTATACAATGAGCAGTTCTTC.

V gene TRBV15 combines with J gene TRBJ2-3, with D perhaps TRBD2 (6 bases). The CDR3 is 17 amino acids. Germline CDR1 LNHNV, CDR2 YYDKDF (reference sequence). Trimming cost V 5 bases and J 0 bases, with 18 bases left between them. In DNA form, the CDR3 reads TGTGCCACCAGCGGAGGGTTTAGCGCGACAAGCACAGATACGCAGTATTTT. Protein: CATSGGFSATSTDTQYF. The complete variable domain, with remaining parts taken from reference TRBV15 and TRBJ2-3, reads DAMVIQNPRYQVTQFGKPVTLSCSQTLNHNVMYWYQQKSSQAPKLLFHYYDKDFNNEADTPDNFQSRRPNTSFCFLDIRSPGLGDTAMYLCATSGGFSATSTDTQYFGPGTRLTVL.

The chain employs TRBV2 and TRBJ2-3, with 9 bases aligning to TRBD1. Unmatched junction bases numbered 6, after V lost 7 bases and J lost 4 bases. The CDR3 spans 14 residues. Germline CDR1 and CDR2: SNHLY and FYNNEI. CDR3 in DNA: TGTGCCAGCATGGGACAGGGAAGAGCAGATACGCAGTATTTT. It is translated as CASMGQGRADTQYF.

This clone is a singleton in its sample. V gene TRBV5-4 combines with J gene TRBJ2-1; D is possibly TRBD2 (5 bases). The CDR3 is made up of 14 amino acids. The germline V and J ends were trimmed by 3 bases and 5 bases, with 12 bases remaining between them. Germline CDR1 and CDR2: SGHNT and YYREEE (reference sequence). The CDR3 here is CASSSVGSDNEQFF. Here the CDR3 DNA reads TGTGCCAGCAGCTCCGTAGGGAGCGACAATGAGCAGTTCTTC.

The chain is built from TRBV4-3 and TRBJ1-1, with D uncertain. The V gene lost 0 bases and the J gene lost 0 bases, with 5 bases spanning the gap. This CDR3 contains 14 residues. The germline CDR1 and CDR2 sequences are LGHNA and YSLEER. As DNA, the CDR3 is TGCGCCAGCAGCCAAGATTATATGAACACTGAAGCTTTCTTT. This translates into CASSQDYMNTEAFF.

This clone was seen a few times. The rearrangement links TRBV9 to TRBJ1-6, with 9 positions matching TRBD1. The CDR3 loop spans 15 amino acids. Germline loops: CDR1 SGDLS, CDR2 YYNGEE. With V trimmed by 3 bases and J by 10 bases, 8 bases remained unmatched. The CDR3 region is CASSAGQGTGSPLHF. As DNA, the CDR3 is TGTGCCAGCAGCGCCGGACAGGGGACAGGGTCACCCCTCCACTTT.

This clone was detected a few times. V usage is TRBV10-1 and J usage is TRBJ2-7; no firm D call. The ends were cut back, 8 bases at V and 5 bases at J, with 10 bases in the middle. This CDR3 is 11 amino acids long. Germline lookup yields CDR1 WNHNN and CDR2 SYGVQD (reference sequence). The CDR3 DNA reads TGCGCCAGCCAGGCCTGGGACGAGCAGTACGTC. This translates into CASQAWDEQYV.

The genes are TRBV6-5 and TRBJ1-2; 9 positions agree with TRBD1. Unmatched junction bases numbered 10, after V lost 11 bases and J lost 3 bases. The CDR3 consists of 14 residues. Germline values: CDR1 MNHEY, CDR2 SVGAGI. For the CDR3, the DNA is TGTGCCGCCGGTGGACAGGGGTTTTACTATGGCTACACCTTC. It codes for CAAGGQGFYYGYTF.

V usage is TRBV7-8 and J usage is TRBJ2-3; 10 nucleotides agree with TRBD1. V was clipped by 5 bases and J by 2 bases; unmatched bases: 7. Germline-derived CDR1 and CDR2 are SGHVS and FQNEAQ. CDR3 size: 16 residues. The CDR3 nucleotides are TGTGCCAGCAGCCCGGGACAGGGGTCCCACACAGATACGCAGTATTTT. Its protein product is CASSPGQGSHTDTQYF.

The chain couples TRBV5-4 to TRBJ2-5, with a tentative D call TRBD1 (5 bases). The V end was cut by 2 bases, the J end by 7 bases, with 9 bases between. The CDR3 extends over 12 amino acids. Germline loops: CDR1 SGHNT, CDR2 YYREEE (reference sequence). The CDR3 region has the DNA TGTGCCAGCAGCTTCAGGGAAGGGACCCAGTACTTC. Translation: CASSFREGTQYF.

This sequence joins TRBV21-1 and TRBJ2-1; no DNA check was done on the table's D call, TRBD2. TRBV21-1 is termed a pseudogene. The CDR3 runs 15 residues. CDR3 in DNA: TGTGCCAGCAGCACCGGACTAGCGGGAGTCGATGAGCAGTTCTTC. Its translation is CASSTGLAGVDEQFF.

In its sample, this clone was seen once. The CDR3 bases are TGTGCCACCAGCAGAGCAACCAGGGCAGGGGGCGACACCGGGGAGCTGTTTTTT. Translating it yields CATSRATRAGGDTGELFF. The chain combines TRBV15 with TRBJ2-2; 8 bases are a match to TRBD1. Germline V gene lookup returns CDR1 LNHNV and CDR2 YYDKDF (reference sequence). The CDR3 loop spans 18 amino acids. V dropped 1 base and J dropped 3; count of bases not matched to a gene: 10.

The J gene is TRBJ1-1, the V gene TRBV3-1 (or the pseudogene TRBV3-2); tentative D call: TRBD1 (5 bases). Germline V gene lookup returns CDR1 LGHDT and CDR2 YNNKEL (reference sequence). The V end lost 4 bases, the J end lost 3 bases, and 9 bases lay between the germline ends. The CDR3 is 13 amino acids. The CDR3 nucleotides read TGTGCCAGCAGCCGGGGGGGTTACACTGAAGCTTTCTTT. As protein: CASSRGGYTEAFF.

This clone was recorded only once. The chain uses TRBV11-2 and TRBJ1-2, with 7 bases lining up with TRBD1. CDR1 SGHAT and CDR2 FQNNGV come from the germline V gene. The V gene end was trimmed by 2 bases and the J gene end by 3 bases; junction bases not matched to a gene: 6. This CDR3 has 15 residues. The chain's CDR3 is CASSLPRQGHYGYTF. DNA of the CDR3: TGTGCCAGCAGCTTACCCCGACAGGGACACTATGGCTACACCTTC.

The gene calls are TRBV29-1 and TRBJ2-3; 11 bases agree with TRBD2. The V gene's germline CDR1 is SQVTM and CDR2 ANQGSEA. The CDR3 is 15 residues long. CDR3 loop: CTSEVLAGGADTQYF. CDR3 nucleotide sequence: TGCACCTCAGAGGTCCTAGCGGGAGGAGCAGATACGCAGTATTTT.

The chain has TRBV6-5 and TRBJ2-1; TRBD2 agrees at 12 bases. Germline V CDR1 and CDR2: MNHEY, SVGAGI. The CDR3 runs 14 residues. The V gene end was trimmed by 7 bases and the J gene end by 9 bases; junction bases not matched to a gene: 7. The CDR3 nucleotides are TGTGCCAGCACGCCTAGCGGGAGGGCATTTGAGCAGTTCTTC. Translated: CASTPSGRAFEQFF.

The V call is TRBV9, the J call TRBJ2-1; D call uncertain. The V and J ends lost 7 bases and 6 bases respectively, with 14 bases between them. Germline V gene sequence: CDR1 SGDLS, CDR2 YYNGEE. The CDR3 runs 13 residues. This CDR3 reads CASGPHGGNEQFF. The DNA of the CDR3 is TGTGCCAGCGGGCCCCATGGTGGCAATGAGCAGTTCTTC.

Comment on this clone: Other DNA sequences in this specimen translate into the identical CDR3. The chain recombines TRBV18 with TRBJ2-3; D not certain. This CDR3 spans 13 amino acids. The germline V gene has CDR1 KGHSH and CDR2 LQKENI. V lost 3 bases, J lost 3 bases, and 7 bases lay in between. The CDR3 is CASSPGSTDTQYF. The CDR3 bases are TGTGCCAGCTCACCGGGCTCTACAGATACGCAGTATTTT.

This clone was detected a few times. The gene calls are TRBV6-4 and TRBJ2-1; the match to TRBD2 covers 8 bases. Germline lookup yields CDR1 MRHNA and CDR2 SNTAGT. This CDR3 contains 16 residues. J was trimmed by 6 bases and V by 0 bases; bases with no gene match: 7. The CDR3 region has the DNA TGTGCCAGCAGTGACTCGCAAGCGGGAGACCCCAATGAGCAGTTCTTC. Encoded protein: CASSDSQAGDPNEQFF.

As DNA, the CDR3 is TGCGCCAGCAGCCAAGATGGAGGAGGGTACGGAAACACCATATATTTT. Protein sequence: CASSQDGGGYGNTIYF. The chain couples TRBV4-3 to TRBJ1-3; D is undetermined. CDR1 and CDR2 from the germline V gene are LGHNA and YSLEER. The CDR3 loop spans 16 amino acids. V lost 0 bases and J lost 4, with 13 bases in between.